The entry below describes one TCR beta chain. Antigen specificity is unknown. Treatment noted: some 20 received Ad26.COV2.S at low or high dose, single or two shots; a few received placebo; per-sample allocation not given. Day 63 after the first injection of vaccine or placebo was the sampling time. This sample is drawn from a study of Ad26.COV2.S vaccination and SARS-CoV-2 variants. Study conclusions and caveats: Non-spike TCR breadth was similar in vaccine and placebo recipients.

There are 16 residues in the CDR3. CDR1 and CDR2 (germline): SGHKS, YYEKEE (reference sequence). After removal of 3 bases from V and 0 bases from J, the junction contained 6 bases not matched to a gene. Assay: immunoSEQ multiplex PCR; the TCRdb copy retains only in-frame clones and omits some. The profile shows some 300,000 clones, around four fifths of them singletons. This specimen was peripheral blood, taken in a trial of Ad26.COV2.S vaccine versus placebo. The chain combines TRBV5-5 with TRBJ1-5; 7 bases are a match to TRBD1. The sequence derives from a person aged 18 to 59 who received the Ad26.COV2.S COVID-19 vaccine or a placebo. Written as DNA, the CDR3 is TGTGCCAGCAGCTCACAGGGGCCCGATAGCAATCAGCCCCAGCATTTT. It yields the protein CASSSQGPDSNQPQHF.